This T cell receptor (beta chain) was observed in a study of technical replicates of blood from a handful of donors. The CDR3 consists of 14 residues. In germline, CDR1 is SGHTA, CDR2 FQGTGA. Deletions cut 4 bases from V and 4 bases from J, with 13 bases between. Assay used: immunoSEQ multiplex PCR; TCRdb lists only in-frame clones, some missing. The sample has about 100,000 clones; approximately 96% are singletons. This clone appeared once. The clonotype comes from a human donor in good health. This chain joins TRBV7-3 and TRBJ2-5; D possibly corresponds to TRBD2 (6 bases). Sequenced: T cells isolated from PBMCs. This CDR3 reads CASSSPGLSETQYF. The CDR3 bases are TGTGCCAGCAGCTCGCCCGGACTATCAGAGACCCAGTACTTC.